The clone carrying this T cell receptor (beta chain) was counted ten times or more. Building the TCR beta libraries relied on iRepertoire HTBI primers, and CDR3 regions underwent Arm-PCR. MiXCR, run by TCRdb on the multiplex PCR reads, gives a single entry per CDR3 protein. The sample carries approximately 500,000 distinct CDR3 sequences, 20% to 25% recorded once. Time point given: persistent/refractory GD, antithyroid drugs over 5 years with positive TRAb. The TCR library was made from RNA that had been extracted from PBMCs in TRIzol. As collected, the peripheral blood samples measured about 9.6 milliliters each and went into EDTA tubes. V trimming: 4 bases; J trimming: 5 bases; junction bases outside the gene matches: 6. Germline V CDR1 and CDR2: MDHEN, SYDVKM. CDR3 length: 14 amino acids. This entry belongs to a study of regulatory T cells in long-lasting Graves disease.

This rearrangement joins TRBV28 to TRBJ2-5, with 8 bases aligning to TRBD2. The sequences come from peripheral blood mononuclear cells (PBMCs), collected when the disease was refractory, from a patient treated with antithyroid drugs. The receptor comes from a female donor with Graves disease. The CDR3 DNA reads TGTGCCAGCAGTTCGGGACTAGTATTTGAGACCCAGTACTTC. It specifies CASSSGLVFETQYF.